This entry lists 18 T cell receptor beta chains sequenced from one sample in a study of CD8 T cells in ankylosing spondylitis. Using its own MiXCR run on the 5' RACE reads, TCRdb lists one record per CDR3 protein. This sample has 160,000 or so distinct CDR3 sequences, with just over 9.5% found just once. The sequenced sample was blood, either unsorted or a sorted T cell fraction (not recorded which). Receptors were obtained from a female donor with ankylosing spondylitis or in good health (not recorded which).

This clonotype was recorded at least ten times. V usage is TRBV7-9 and J usage is TRBJ2-1, with D possibly matching TRBD2 (6 bases). Germline V gives CDR1 SEHNR, CDR2 FQNEAQ (reference sequence). The CDR3 consists of 13 residues. Trimming removed 5 bases from V and 7 bases from J, with 12 bases in between. The CDR3 DNA reads as TGTGCCAGCAGCACCACTAGCAGGAATGAGCAGTTCTTC. Encoded protein: CASSTTSRNEQFF.

This clonotype was counted a few times. The V gene is TRBV6-5, the J gene TRBJ2-1, with D tentatively TRBD2 (6 bases). The CDR3 is made up of 15 amino acids. Germline assignment: CDR1 MNHEY and CDR2 SVGAGI. Trimming took off 4 bases at V and 5 bases at J, with 15 bases between the two ends. The CDR3, as DNA: TGTGCCAGCAGTTCCGGGACTTACGTTCACAATGAGCAGTTCTTC. Translating it yields CASSSGTYVHNEQFF.

The chain joins TRBV7-6 to TRBJ2-2, with D uncertain. This CDR3 spans 17 amino acids. V lost 4 bases and J lost 2, with 17 bases in between. The V gene's germline CDR1 is SGHVS and CDR2 FNYEAQ. The CDR3 DNA reads TGTGCCAGCAGCTCCGGACCTGAGACCACCAACACCGGGGAGCTGTTTTTT. This sequence encodes CASSSGPETTNTGELFF.

This clonotype rates as large. The gene calls are TRBV24-1 and TRBJ2-1; 13 bases agree with TRBD2. Trimming at V came to 4 bases and at J to 8 bases, leaving 4 bases not matched to a gene. CDR1 is KGHDR, CDR2 SFDVKD, per germline. The CDR3 covers 15 residues. The CDR3 sequence is CATSDRTSGGDEQFF. In DNA form, the CDR3 reads TGTGCCACCAGTGACAGGACTAGCGGGGGAGATGAGCAGTTCTTC.

The chain joins TRBV6-7 to TRBJ1-5; D gene ambiguous. TRBV6-7 is an open reading frame, and its role is uncertain. V lost 5 bases, J lost 2 bases, and 16 bases lay in between. CDR3 length: 16 amino acids. The chain's CDR3 is CASSRASPRGNQPQHF. DNA of the CDR3: TGTGCCAGCAGTCGAGCAAGCCCTCGGGGCAATCAGCCCCAGCATTTT.

This clonotype was seen more than once but under ten times. Mismatch with germline at one junction end may stem from a read error. This chain uses TRBV7-9 with TRBJ1-1; D remains unclear. CDR3 length equals 12 residues. CDR1 is SEHNR, CDR2 FQNEAQ, per germline (reference sequence). The CDR3 region is CASTLSGTEAFF. The CDR3 region has the DNA TGTGCCAGCACCTTATCGGGGACTGAAGCTTTCTTT.

There are many counts of this clonotype. This chain uses TRBV4-2 with TRBJ1-2; no reliable D call. V was trimmed by 4 bases and J by 3 bases, leaving 18 bases between them. CDR3 length: 16 residues. Germline CDR1 and CDR2: LGHNA and YNFKEQ. The CDR3 here is CASSRQPDGIHYGYTF. The CDR3 bases are TGTGCCAGCAGCCGCCAGCCAGACGGTATCCACTATGGCTACACCTTC.

The chain links TRBV7-9 to TRBJ1-2; TRBD1 might be the D (5 bases). Germline loops: CDR1 SEHNR, CDR2 FQNEAQ (reference sequence). The length of the CDR3 is 13 residues. V was shortened by 4 bases and J by 4 bases, with 10 bases between the two germline ends. The CDR3 nucleotides are TGTGCCAGCAGCTCCCAGAGGGGCTATGGCTACACCTTC. Residues: CASSSQRGYGYTF. Together with reference TRBV7-9 and TRBJ1-2, the CDR3 gives the full variable domain: DTGVSQNPRHKITKRGQNVTFRCDPISEHNRLYWYRQTLGQGPEFLTYFQNEAQLEKSRLLSDRFSAERPKGSFSTLEIQRTEQGDSAMYLCASSSQRGYGYTFGSGTRLTVV.

A few counts support this clonotype. The chain joins TRBV5-6 to TRBJ2-1, with 10 bases that match TRBD2. The CDR3 is made up of 16 amino acids. Germline V gene data show CDR1 as SGHDT and CDR2 as YYEEEE. The junction had 5 bases not matched to a gene; V was cut back by 1 base and J by 4 bases. CDR3 coding DNA: TGTGCCAGCAGCTTGCCTAGCGGGAGCGCATACAATGAGCAGTTCTTC. Amino acid sequence: CASSLPSGSAYNEQFF. The full variable domain, rest sourced from reference TRBV5-6 and TRBJ2-1, is DAGVTQSPTHLIKTRGQQVTLRCSPKSGHDTVSWYQQALGQGPQFIFQYYEEEERQRGNFPDRFSGHQFPNYSSELNVNALLLGDSALYLCASSLPSGSAYNEQFFGPGTRLTVL.

There are a few counts of this clonotype. The chain employs TRBV9 and TRBJ2-5; TRBD2 matches 9 bases. V lost 4 bases and J lost 4; bases outside the gene matches: 11. This CDR3 has 16 amino acids. The V gene's germline CDR1 is SGDLS and CDR2 YYNGEE. The CDR3 region has the DNA TGTGCCAGCAGCCAAACTAGCGGGCGGGTTCTAGAGACCCAGTACTTC. Its protein product is CASSQTSGRVLETQYF.

This chain connects TRBV9 to TRBJ2-1; unclear D gene. Germline V gives CDR1 SGDLS, CDR2 YYNGEE. V lost 1 base, J lost 7 bases, and 15 bases lay in between. CDR3 length equals 15 residues. CDR3 amino acids: CASSVSGTGGNEQFF. For the CDR3, the DNA is TGTGCCAGCAGCGTAAGTGGCACGGGTGGTAATGAGCAGTTCTTC.

The J gene is TRBJ2-5, the V gene TRBV11-2; tentatively, D is TRBD1 (5 bases). The V gene lost 3 bases and the J gene lost 0 bases, with 8 bases spanning the gap. Looked up from germline, CDR1 is SGHAT and CDR2 is FQNNGV. The CDR3 consists of 14 residues. CDR3 protein: CASSLGPYQETQYF. The CDR3 DNA follows: TGTGCCAGCAGCTTGGGGCCCTACCAAGAGACCCAGTACTTC.

The rearrangement joins TRBV9 to TRBJ2-2, with TRBD1 as a possible D gene (5 bases). Trimming left V 0 bases short and J 4 bases short, with 10 bases between. CDR3 length: 15 residues. Per the germline V gene, CDR1 is SGDLS and CDR2 is YYNGEE. The CDR3, as DNA: TGTGCCAGCAGCGTAGTTAGCCAGGGCACCGGGGAGCTGTTTTTT. Translation gives CASSVVSQGTGELFF.

This chain joins TRBV6-1 and TRBJ2-3; D unresolved. Germline CDR1 is MNHNS and CDR2 is SASEGT. The CDR3 sequence is 15 residues long. The V gene lost 6 bases and the J gene lost 0 bases, with 13 bases spanning the gap. The CDR3 region is CASRISATSTDTQYF. The DNA for the CDR3 is TGTGCCAGCAGGATTAGTGCGACTAGCACAGATACGCAGTATTTT.

The CDR3 nucleotides read TGTGCCAGCAGCCCTGGTGGAATAGCGGGAGGGTTCTACAATGAGCAGTTCTTC. Residues: CASSPGGIAGGFYNEQFF. The chain has TRBV11-2 and TRBJ2-1; 11 bases are shared with TRBD2. This CDR3 is 18 amino acids long. CDR1 and CDR2 from the germline V gene are SGHAT and FQNNGV. J lost 3 bases, V lost 5 bases, and 12 bases had no gene match. Full variable domain (outside the CDR3, taken from reference TRBV11-2 and TRBJ2-1): EAGVAQSPRYKIIEKRQSVAFWCNPISGHATLYWYQQILGQGPKLLIQFQNNGVVDDSQLPKDRFSAERLKGVDSTLKIQPAKLEDSAVYLCASSPGGIAGGFYNEQFFGPGTRLTVL.

This clonotype was detected only a few times. J is TRBJ1-1 and V is TRBV28; the D gene is possibly TRBD1 (5 bases). The V end was cut by 4 bases, the J end by 0 bases, with 12 bases between. From germline, CDR1 is MDHEN and CDR2 SYDVKM. The CDR3 runs to 15 residues. The CDR3 here is CASSSPMGVNTEAFF. The CDR3 DNA reads TGTGCCAGCAGTTCTCCCATGGGGGTGAACACTGAAGCTTTCTTT.

This clonotype appeared many times. The chain recombines TRBV29-1 with TRBJ2-1; 10 positions agree with TRBD1. V gave up 3 bases and J gave up 9 bases; unmatched junction bases: 14. The CDR3 is 16 residues long. Germline V lookup: CDR1 SQVTM, CDR2 ANQGSEA. The CDR3 protein is CSVDVDRGKGIGEQFF. The CDR3 coding sequence is TGCAGCGTTGATGTGGACAGGGGGAAGGGTATAGGTGAGCAGTTCTTC.

The rearrangement links TRBV7-9 to TRBJ1-2, with TRBD1 as a possible D gene (6 bases). Trimming removed 5 bases from V and 6 bases from J, with 16 bases in between. The CDR3 extends over 14 amino acids. Germline V gene lookup returns CDR1 SEHNR and CDR2 FQNEAQ (reference sequence). CDR3 region: CASSLTGSLDGYTF. The CDR3 DNA reads TGTGCCAGCAGCCTTACAGGGTCCCTAGATGGCTACACCTTC.